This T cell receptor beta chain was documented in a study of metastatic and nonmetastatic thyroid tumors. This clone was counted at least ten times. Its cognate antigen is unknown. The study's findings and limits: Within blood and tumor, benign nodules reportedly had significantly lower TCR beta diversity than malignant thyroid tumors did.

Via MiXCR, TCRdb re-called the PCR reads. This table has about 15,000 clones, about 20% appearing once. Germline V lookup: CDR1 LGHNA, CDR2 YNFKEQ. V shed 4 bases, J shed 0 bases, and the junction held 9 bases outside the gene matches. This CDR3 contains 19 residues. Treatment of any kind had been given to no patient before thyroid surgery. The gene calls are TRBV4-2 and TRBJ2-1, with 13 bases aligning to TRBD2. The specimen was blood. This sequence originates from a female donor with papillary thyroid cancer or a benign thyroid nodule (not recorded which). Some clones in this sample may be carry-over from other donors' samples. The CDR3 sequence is CASSPRLAGGPSSYNEQFF. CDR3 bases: TGTGCCAGCAGCCCCCGACTAGCGGGAGGCCCAAGCTCCTACAATGAGCAGTTCTTC.